A selection of T cell receptor beta chains follows, all from one sample in a study of cytomegalovirus exposure and HLA in healthy donors. Repertoires were generated with immunoSEQ multiplex PCR, while TCRdb's copy carries only in-frame clones and drops some. The sample has roughly 250,000 clones, roughly 90% seen once. Sequencing was carried out using PBMCs. These receptors were obtained from a woman aged 18-29 years in good health and CMV-seronegative. Each CDR3 is given with its conserved first and last residue. The order of the fields is CDR3 length, clone size, J gene, V gene, D gene, CDR3 protein, CDR3 DNA. A D gene is named only where the DNA matches it firmly. The size of a clone is reported for some rows only, either as once, few or many, or as a class for expanded clones.

CDR3 length: 16
clone size: -
J gene: TRBJ1-2
V gene: TRBV5-1
D gene: TRBD1
CDR3 protein: CASSPTGTAASYGYTF
CDR3 DNA: TGCGCCAGCAGCCCCACCGGGACAGCAGCAAGCTATGGCTACACCTTC

CDR3 length: 21
clone size: once
J gene: TRBJ2-2
V gene: TRBV12-5
D gene: TRBD2
CDR3 protein: CASGLVIAGGRRSGFTGELFF
CDR3 DNA: TGTGCTAGTGGTTTGGTAATAGCGGGGGGGCGGAGGTCGGGTTTCACCGGGGAGCTGTTTTTT

CDR3 length: 17
clone size: -
J gene: TRBJ2-5
V gene: TRBV4-1
D gene: TRBD2
CDR3 protein: CASSLRSTSGGLETQYF
CDR3 DNA: TGCGCCAGCAGCCTAAGATCCACTAGCGGGGGGCTTGAGACCCAGTACTTC

CDR3 length: 12
clone size: -
J gene: TRBJ2-2
V gene: TRBV11-3
D gene: -
CDR3 protein: CASSLDNGELFF
CDR3 DNA: TGTGCCAGCAGCTTAGATAATGGGGAGCTGTTTTTT

CDR3 length: 16
clone size: -
J gene: TRBJ1-5
V gene: TRBV6-6
D gene: -
CDR3 protein: CASSYLGQISNQPQHF
CDR3 DNA: TGTGCCAGCAGTTACCTAGGACAGATTAGCAATCAGCCCCAGCATTTT

CDR3 length: 14
clone size: -
J gene: TRBJ2-7
V gene: TRBV5-8
D gene: TRBD1
CDR3 protein: CASSTGQGSVEQYF
CDR3 DNA: TGTGCCAGCAGCACCGGACAGGGGTCTGTCGAGCAGTACTTC

CDR3 length: 14
clone size: -
J gene: TRBJ2-5
V gene: TRBV6-1
D gene: -
CDR3 protein: CASSETMYQETQYF
CDR3 DNA: TGTGCCAGCAGTGAAACAATGTACCAAGAGACCCAGTACTTC

CDR3 length: 14
clone size: -
J gene: TRBJ2-7
V gene: TRBV7-9
D gene: -
CDR3 protein: CASSLGATTYEQYF
CDR3 DNA: TGTGCCAGCAGCTTAGGGGCCACAACCTACGAGCAGTACTTC

CDR3 length: 14
clone size: -
J gene: TRBJ1-6
V gene: TRBV7-3
D gene: TRBD1
CDR3 protein: CASSRDRVDSPLHF
CDR3 DNA: TGTGCCAGCAGCCGGGACAGGGTTGATTCACCCCTCCACTTT

CDR3 length: 16
clone size: once
J gene: TRBJ1-3
V gene: TRBV4-3
D gene: -
CDR3 protein: CASSQDSGGSGNTIYF
CDR3 DNA: TGCGCCAGCAGCCAAGACTCGGGGGGCTCTGGAAACACCATATATTTT

CDR3 length: 15
clone size: few
J gene: TRBJ2-1
V gene: TRBV5-4
D gene: -
CDR3 protein: CASTRFGSGYNEQFF
CDR3 DNA: TGTGCCAGCACCAGGTTTGGTAGCGGCTACAATGAGCAGTTCTTC

CDR3 length: 14
clone size: -
J gene: TRBJ1-6
V gene: TRBV6-6
D gene: -
CDR3 protein: CASNPGMGNSPLHF
CDR3 DNA: TGTGCCAGCAACCCGGGAATGGGAAATTCACCCCTCCACTTT

CDR3 length: 16
clone size: -
J gene: TRBJ2-5
V gene: TRBV25-1
D gene: TRBD2
CDR3 protein: CASSEYNGGARETQYF
CDR3 DNA: TGTGCCAGCAGTGAATATAACGGGGGGGCCAGGGAGACCCAGTACTTC

CDR3 length: 15
clone size: -
J gene: TRBJ1-2
V gene: TRBV5-1
D gene: -
CDR3 protein: CASSLGLGANYGYTF
CDR3 DNA: TGCGCCAGCAGCTTGGGGCTGGGCGCAAACTATGGCTACACCTTC

CDR3 length: 14
clone size: -
J gene: TRBJ2-7
V gene: TRBV5-1
D gene: TRBD1
CDR3 protein: CASSHRDRIYEQYF
CDR3 DNA: TGTGCCAGCAGCCACCGGGACAGAATCTACGAGCAGTACTTC

CDR3 length: 14
clone size: once
J gene: TRBJ2-1
V gene: TRBV5-6
D gene: -
CDR3 protein: CASSTYRVYNEQFF
CDR3 DNA: TGTGCCAGCAGTACATACAGGGTCTACAATGAGCAGTTCTTC

CDR3 length: 12
clone size: -
J gene: TRBJ2-5
V gene: TRBV28
D gene: TRBD1
CDR3 protein: CASSNRGETQYF
CDR3 DNA: TGTGCCAGCAGTAACAGGGGAGAGACCCAGTACTTC

CDR3 length: 15
clone size: once
J gene: TRBJ2-7
V gene: TRBV4-1
D gene: -
CDR3 protein: CASSQDKRAGSEQYF
CDR3 DNA: TGCGCCAGCAGCCAAGATAAAAGGGCGGGGAGCGAGCAGTACTTC

CDR3 length: 12
clone size: once
J gene: TRBJ1-2
V gene: TRBV5-6
D gene: TRBD1
CDR3 protein: CASSSRDRGSTF
CDR3 DNA: TGTGCCAGCAGCAGCCGGGACAGGGGGAGTACCTTC

CDR3 length: 18
clone size: -
J gene: TRBJ2-3
V gene: TRBV7-8
D gene: -
CDR3 protein: CASSYPAPIRTSTDTQYF
CDR3 DNA: TGTGCCAGCAGCTATCCGGCCCCTATCAGGACTAGCACAGATACGCAGTATTTT

CDR3 length: 15
clone size: -
J gene: TRBJ1-6
V gene: TRBV6-4
D gene: -
CDR3 protein: CASSPRDSYNSPLHF
CDR3 DNA: TGTGCCAGCAGCCCCCGGGACTCCTATAATTCACCCCTCCACTTT

CDR3 length: 13
clone size: -
J gene: TRBJ1-1
V gene: TRBV10-3
D gene: -
CDR3 protein: CAISNTGNTEAFF
CDR3 DNA: TGTGCCATCAGCAACACAGGGAACACTGAAGCTTTCTTT

CDR3 length: 15
clone size: -
J gene: TRBJ2-7
V gene: TRBV5-1
D gene: -
CDR3 protein: CASSLGPNRDYEQYF
CDR3 DNA: TGCGCCAGCAGCTTGGGGCCAAACCGGGACTACGAGCAGTACTTC

CDR3 length: 16
clone size: -
J gene: TRBJ1-3
V gene: TRBV27
D gene: TRBD1
CDR3 protein: CASFLEFGDRGNTIYF
CDR3 DNA: TGTGCCAGCTTCCTAGAATTTGGGGACAGGGGAAACACCATATATTTT

CDR3 length: 17
clone size: once
J gene: TRBJ1-2
V gene: TRBV4-1
D gene: TRBD1
CDR3 protein: CASSQQTGQGASYGYTF
CDR3 DNA: TGCGCCAGCAGCCAACAAACGGGACAGGGGGCGAGCTATGGCTACACCTTC

CDR3 length: 16
clone size: -
J gene: TRBJ2-1
V gene: TRBV11-2
D gene: -
CDR3 protein: CASSQGTFLSYNEQFF
CDR3 DNA: TGTGCCAGCAGCCAAGGGACTTTCCTCTCCTACAATGAGCAGTTCTTC

CDR3 length: 14
clone size: few
J gene: TRBJ1-4
V gene: TRBV5-1
D gene: -
CDR3 protein: CASSLTATNEKLFF
CDR3 DNA: TGCGCCAGCAGCTTGACAGCAACTAATGAAAAACTGTTTTTT

CDR3 length: 15
clone size: -
J gene: TRBJ2-1
V gene: TRBV18
D gene: TRBD1
CDR3 protein: CASSPPGTEYNEQFF
CDR3 DNA: TGTGCCAGCTCACCACCAGGGACAGAGTACAATGAGCAGTTCTTC

CDR3 length: 14
clone size: -
J gene: TRBJ1-1
V gene: TRBV6-5
D gene: -
CDR3 protein: CASSYPQVNTEAFF
CDR3 DNA: TGTGCCAGCAGTTACCCCCAGGTGAACACTGAAGCTTTCTTT

CDR3 length: 15
clone size: -
J gene: TRBJ1-1
V gene: TRBV28
D gene: TRBD1
CDR3 protein: CASSLGDRMNTEAFF
CDR3 DNA: TGTGCCAGCAGTTTAGGGGACAGGATGAACACTGAAGCTTTCTTT

CDR3 length: 19
clone size: -
J gene: TRBJ1-2
V gene: TRBV4-1
D gene: -
CDR3 protein: CASSQDFGSAIGGNYGYTF
CDR3 DNA: TGCGCCAGCAGCCAAGATTTCGGGAGTGCCATAGGAGGTAACTATGGCTACACCTTC

CDR3 length: 11
clone size: -
J gene: TRBJ1-2
V gene: TRBV19
D gene: -
CDR3 protein: CASTGSGGYTF
CDR3 DNA: TGTGCCAGCACAGGGTCTGGAGGCTACACCTTC

CDR3 length: 16
clone size: -
J gene: TRBJ1-4
V gene: TRBV27
D gene: TRBD1
CDR3 protein: CASSPGQGRPNEKLFF
CDR3 DNA: TGTGCCAGCAGCCCTGGACAGGGGAGGCCTAATGAAAAACTGTTTTTT

CDR3 length: 16
clone size: few
J gene: TRBJ2-5
V gene: TRBV5-4
D gene: TRBD2
CDR3 protein: CASSLVPGLARETQYF
CDR3 DNA: TGTGCCAGCAGCTTGGTGCCGGGACTAGCGCGGGAGACCCAGTACTTC

CDR3 length: 15
clone size: -
J gene: TRBJ1-2
V gene: TRBV19
D gene: TRBD1
CDR3 protein: CASSELDRGSYGYTF
CDR3 DNA: TGTGCCAGTAGTGAGTTGGACAGGGGAAGCTATGGCTACACCTTC

CDR3 length: 15
clone size: -
J gene: TRBJ1-5
V gene: TRBV2
D gene: TRBD1
CDR3 protein: CASTPPGTGNQPQHF
CDR3 DNA: TGTGCCAGCACCCCTCCAGGGACAGGGAATCAGCCCCAGCATTTT